This T cell receptor (beta chain) was found in a study of OX40 agonist ivuxolimab in advanced cancers. At the level of the study: Patients got intravenous ivuxolimab at 0.01 to 10 mg/kg every 2 weeks. Allowance was made for prior anti-PD-1, anti-PD-L1 or anti-CTLA-4 therapy, and approximately 40% had some. Study observations and caveats: The work left the antigen specificity of expanded peripheral T cells undetermined. The mean number of expanded clones was higher in CD8+ T cells than in CD4+.

Method: immunoSEQ multiplex PCR; TCRdb's copy keeps in-frame clones and lacks some. In the table there are some 96,000 clones, over 75% of which are singletons. This CDR3 is built from 13 residues. Germline CDR1 and CDR2: KGHSH and LQKENI. V dropped 6 bases and J dropped 5 bases, with 13 bases sitting between them. Remarks on this clone: Antigen: not known. The sample has other DNA sequences that encode this CDR3 too.

This chain connects TRBV18 to TRBJ2-5, with D perhaps matching TRBD1 (6 bases). The material sequenced was CD4+ or CD8+ T cells sorted from blood, taken in a trial of the OX40 agonist ivuxolimab. The clonotype comes from an adult with an advanced solid tumor such as melanoma, head and neck, liver or kidney cancer. The CDR3 DNA reads TGTGCCAGCTCGTCCAGGGGTGGTGAGACCCAGTACTTC. Encoded protein: CASSSRGGETQYF.